Below, 18 T cell receptor beta chains from the same sample are listed, as sequenced in a study of T cells in localized non-small cell lung cancer. This table comes from immunoSEQ multiplex PCR, and its TCRdb copy is limited to in-frame clones, with some not included. The sample carries around 25,000 clones, about 88% recorded once. The specimen was peripheral blood, collected before any cancer treatment. The receptors come from a female donor of 60 years or more with stage I lung adenocarcinoma.

A few counts support this clone. The chain links TRBV11-2 to TRBJ1-1, with D unclear. This CDR3 spans 13 amino acids. Trimming stripped 1 base from V and 4 bases from J, with 7 bases between. CDR1 is SGHAT, CDR2 FQNNGV, per germline. CDR3 region: CASSLVGSTEAFF. Written as DNA, the CDR3 is TGTGCCAGCAGCTTAGTGGGATCCACTGAAGCTTTCTTT.

This chain connects TRBV27 to TRBJ1-1, with D unresolved. Trimming pared 5 bases from V and 5 bases from J, leaving 12 bases between. The CDR3 totals 13 residues. Germline CDR1 is MNHEY and CDR2 is SMNVEV (reference sequence). The CDR3 sequence: CASSLGLPTEAFF. CDR3 bases: TGTGCCAGCAGTCTGGGGTTACCAACTGAAGCTTTCTTT.

This chain joins TRBV6-1 and TRBJ1-2; 9 bases are shared with TRBD1. After removal of 6 bases from V and 1 base from J, the junction contained 3 bases not matched to a gene. CDR3 length: 14 residues. The germline V gene encodes CDR1 MNHNS and CDR2 SASEGT. CDR3 nucleotide sequence: TGTGCCAGCAGACGACAGGGGGATAACTATGGCTACACCTTC. Protein product: CASRRQGDNYGYTF.

The chain recombines TRBV11-2 with TRBJ2-7, with D perhaps assigned TRBD1 or TRBD2 (5 bases each). Per the germline V gene, CDR1 is SGHAT and CDR2 is FQNNGV. The CDR3 sequence is 14 residues long. With 1 base removed from V and 4 bases from J, the gap between germline ends came to 11 bases. This CDR3 reads CASSLVRGAYEQYF. CDR3 nucleotides: TGTGCCAGCAGCTTAGTAAGGGGAGCGTACGAGCAGTACTTC.

Concerning this clone itself: A read error may account for a junction end that differs from germline. The DNA of the CDR3 is TGTACCAGCAAAACAGGGGTTGACTATGGCTACACCTTC. This translates into CTSKTGVDYGYTF. The chain carries TRBV6-1 and TRBJ1-2; 7 bases line up with TRBD1. Germline CDR1 and CDR2: MNHNS and SASEGT. The CDR3 has 13 residues.

This clone was seen more than once but under ten times. The chain carries TRBV6-5 and TRBJ1-5, with D tentatively TRBD1 (6 bases). Trimming left V 6 bases short and J 6 bases short, with 15 bases between. Germline V gene lookup returns CDR1 MNHEY and CDR2 SVGAGI. This CDR3 is built from 14 residues. The CDR3 DNA reads as TGTGCCAGCAGCCCTAACAGGGTTGGTCAGCCCCAGCATTTT. This translates into CASSPNRVGQPQHF.

V usage is TRBV10-3 and J usage is TRBJ1-1; D possibly corresponds to TRBD1 (5 bases). Germline V gene sequence: CDR1 ENHRY, CDR2 SYGVKD. The CDR3 loop spans 15 amino acids. Trimming removed 4 bases at V and 1 base at J, with 13 bases between. As DNA, the CDR3 is TGTGCCATCAGTGGGGGGGGAGCTCAGAACACTGAAGCTTTCTTT. Translated: CAISGGGAQNTEAFF.

The J gene is TRBJ2-3, the V gene TRBV29-1; D may be TRBD1 or TRBD2 (5 bases each). This CDR3 contains 15 residues. The germline CDR1 and CDR2 sequences are SQVTM and ANQGSEA. Trimming shortened V by 7 bases and J by 2 bases, and 19 bases separated the two germline ends. DNA for the CDR3: TGCAGCGGCAGGGACGGAGGAACCACCACAGATACGCAGTATTTT. This sequence encodes CSGRDGGTTTDTQYF.

The J gene is TRBJ1-2, the V gene TRBV5-4; 7 bases align to TRBD1. CDR3 length: 12 amino acids. Germline CDR1 SGHNT, CDR2 YYREEE (reference sequence). V was pared by 3 bases and J by 10 bases, with 6 bases of the junction left unmatched. CDR3 DNA: TGTGCCAGCAGCTGGGACAGCTTCTCCTACACCTTC. Translation: CASSWDSFSYTF.

This chain joins TRBV7-3 and TRBJ2-5; no clear D. CDR1 is SGHTA and CDR2 is FQGTGA in the germline V gene. The CDR3 consists of 13 residues. The germline V and J ends were trimmed by 1 base and 3 bases, with 6 bases remaining between them. The CDR3 DNA sequence: TGTGCCAGCAGCTTAAATCCCGAAGAGACCCAGTACTTC. The encoded protein is CASSLNPEETQYF. Looking up the rest from reference TRBV7-3 and TRBJ2-5 gives the full variable domain: GAGVSQTPSNKVTEKGKYVELRCDPISGHTALYWYRQSLGQGPEFLIYFQGTGAADDSGLPNDRFFAVRPEGSVSTLKIQRTERGDSAVYLCASSLNPEETQYFGPGTRLLVL.

The V gene is TRBV28, the J gene TRBJ2-1; TRBD1 aligns across 7 bases. This CDR3 spans 19 amino acids. Losses at the gene ends were 6 bases for V and 4 bases for J; bases not matched to a gene: 21. Per the germline V gene, CDR1 is MDHEN and CDR2 is SYDVKM. CDR3 sequence (DNA): TGTGCCAGCAGCGTCATTCCACAGGGGCCGTCCTACAGGTACAATGAGCAGTTCTTC. This codes for CASSVIPQGPSYRYNEQFF.

This sequence joins TRBV19 and TRBJ2-1; 7 nucleotides match TRBD2. The CDR3 totals 13 residues. V gave up 4 bases and J gave up 7 bases; unmatched junction bases: 4. The germline gives CDR1 LNHDA, CDR2 SQIVND (reference sequence). CDR3 amino acids: CASSSGSRNEQFF. Here the CDR3 DNA reads TGTGCCAGTAGTAGCGGGAGTAGAAATGAGCAGTTCTTC.

The J gene is TRBJ2-2, the V gene TRBV19; D is unclear. Germline assignment: CDR1 LNHDA and CDR2 SQIVND (reference sequence). There are 17 residues in the CDR3. V was shortened by 2 bases and J by 1 base, with 14 bases between the two germline ends. CDR3 in amino acids: CASSIIGATENTGELFF. For the CDR3, the DNA is TGTGCCAGTAGTATAATTGGAGCCACGGAGAACACCGGGGAGCTGTTTTTT.

V is TRBV2 and J is TRBJ2-1; TRBD2 is a possible D gene (5 bases). This CDR3 is 16 amino acids long. The V end lost 6 bases, the J end lost 3 bases, and 18 bases lay between the germline ends. Germline lookup yields CDR1 SNHLY and CDR2 FYNNEI. CDR3 bases: TGTGCCAGCAGCCGCCAGCCAGGAGGAGTCTACAATGAGCAGTTCTTC. It translates to CASSRQPGGVYNEQFF.

This sequence joins TRBV29-1 and TRBJ2-7; possible D gene TRBD2, 5 bases. Germline V lookup: CDR1 SQVTM, CDR2 ANQGSEA. This CDR3 is built from 13 residues. The germline V and J ends were trimmed by 5 bases and 2 bases, with 13 bases remaining between them. Here the CDR3 DNA reads TGCAGCGTTATGGCGGGCGCAACCTACGAGCAGTACTTC. This gives the protein CSVMAGATYEQYF.

This clone appeared once. The J gene is TRBJ2-7, the V gene TRBV10-2; 9 positions agree with TRBD1. With 6 bases clipped from V and 2 bases from J, the junction kept 5 bases outside the gene matches. The V gene's germline CDR1 is WSHSY and CDR2 SAAADI. The CDR3 totals 14 residues. The CDR3 is CASRLDRGTYEQYF. The CDR3 DNA reads as TGCGCCAGCAGACTGGACAGGGGCACCTACGAGCAGTACTTC.

The rearrangement joins TRBV2 to TRBJ2-2, with D possibly called TRBD1 or TRBD2 (6 bases each). Trimming stripped 6 bases from V and 4 bases from J, with 15 bases between. CDR1 is SNHLY and CDR2 is FYNNEI in the germline V gene. The CDR3 runs to 15 residues. The DNA for the CDR3 is TGTGCCAGCAGATACCCACAGGGAGGCACCGGGGAGCTGTTTTTT. Translating gives CASRYPQGGTGELFF.

The CDR3 DNA is TGTGCCTGGAGTGATCAGATTCATCAGCCCCAGCATTTT. Translated, it gives CAWSDQIHQPQHF. The genes are TRBV30 and TRBJ1-5; no definite D call. Trimming stripped 1 base from V and 5 bases from J, with 9 bases between. Germline CDR1 reads GTSNPN; CDR2 reads SVGIG (reference sequence). The CDR3 is 13 amino acids.